A selection of T cell receptor beta chains follows, all from one sample in a study of blood T cell repertoires in COVID-19. Sequencing was performed with immunoSEQ multiplex PCR; in TCRdb, only in-frame clones are kept and a portion is missing. The data contain approximately 190,000 clones, 80% of them singletons. Sequenced material: peripheral blood. The source of these receptors is a man aged 55 to 69 with acute or convalescent COVID-19. Both conserved end residues are part of each CDR3. The order of the fields is D gene, clone size, V gene, J gene, CDR3 DNA, CDR3 protein. The D gene is left open where the match is weak. A clone size is listed for some rows: how often the clone was seen (once, few, many), or a class if it is expanded.

D gene: TRBD1; clone size: few; V gene: TRBV6-6; J gene: TRBJ1-2; CDR3 DNA: TGTGCCAGCAACACTGACAGGGTCTACGGCTACACCTTC; CDR3 protein: CASNTDRVYGYTF
D gene: TRBD1; clone size: NA; V gene: TRBV12-5; J gene: TRBJ2-2; CDR3 DNA: TGTGCTAGTGGTCGGTCCAGGACAGGGGGCGAATTGCCCGGGGAGCTGTTTTTT; CDR3 protein: CASGRSRTGGELPGELFF
D gene: NA; clone size: once; V gene: TRBV9; J gene: TRBJ2-5; CDR3 DNA: TGTGCCAGCAGCGTAGGGCCAAAAGAGACCCAGTACTTC; CDR3 protein: CASSVGPKETQYF
D gene: NA; clone size: NA; V gene: TRBV19; J gene: TRBJ1-3; CDR3 DNA: TGTGCCAGTACCAAAAGGCCACAGGCACCTTCTGGAAACACCATATATTTT; CDR3 protein: CASTKRPQAPSGNTIYF
D gene: NA; clone size: NA; V gene: TRBV28; J gene: TRBJ1-1; CDR3 DNA: TGTGCCAGCAGTTTAACACAGGGGAACACTGAAGCTTTCTTT; CDR3 protein: CASSLTQGNTEAFF
D gene: NA; clone size: NA; V gene: TRBV11-3; J gene: TRBJ2-7; CDR3 DNA: TGTGCCAGCAGCACCAGGGACACCATCTACGAGCAGTACTTC; CDR3 protein: CASSTRDTIYEQYF
D gene: NA; clone size: many; V gene: TRBV6-6; J gene: TRBJ1-1; CDR3 DNA: TGTGCCAGCAGTTACTCGCCAGGTCTGAACACTGAAGCTTTCTTT; CDR3 protein: CASSYSPGLNTEAFF
D gene: TRBD2; clone size: NA; V gene: TRBV3-1/TRBV3-2; J gene: TRBJ2-5; CDR3 DNA: TGTGCCAGCAGCTGCTTACTACTCGTTTCTAGCGGGGGGAGAAAGGGAGGAGAGACCCAGTACTTC; CDR3 protein: CASSCLLLVSSGGRKGGETQYF
D gene: TRBD2; clone size: NA; V gene: TRBV4-2; J gene: TRBJ2-1; CDR3 DNA: TGTGCCAGCAGCCAAGGGGAGCGAGCGGGACCCTTATACAATGAGCAGTTCTTC; CDR3 protein: CASSQGERAGPLYNEQFF
D gene: NA; clone size: NA; V gene: TRBV27; J gene: TRBJ1-2; CDR3 DNA: TGTGCCAGCAGTTCTAACCCCCTGAAATATGGCTACACCTTC; CDR3 protein: CASSSNPLKYGYTF
D gene: TRBD2; clone size: NA; V gene: TRBV9; J gene: TRBJ2-5; CDR3 DNA: TGTGCCAGCAGTGGGGTAGCGGGAGGGCCAAGGGAGACCCAGTACTTC; CDR3 protein: CASSGVAGGPRETQYF
D gene: NA; clone size: NA; V gene: TRBV4-1; J gene: TRBJ2-2; CDR3 DNA: TGCGCCAGCAGCCAAGAGGGGGCGGGAGCGAACACCGGGGAGCTGTTTTTT; CDR3 protein: CASSQEGAGANTGELFF
D gene: NA; clone size: NA; V gene: TRBV25-1; J gene: TRBJ1-2; CDR3 DNA: TGTGCCAGCAGTGAAGGCCCCTCCCTCTATGGCTACACCTTC; CDR3 protein: CASSEGPSLYGYTF
D gene: TRBD2; clone size: NA; V gene: TRBV30; J gene: TRBJ2-6; CDR3 DNA: TGTGCCTGGAGTGTAGCTAGCGGGAGGTCTGGGGCCAACGTCCTGACTTTC; CDR3 protein: CAWSVASGRSGANVLTF
D gene: TRBD2; clone size: once; V gene: TRBV10-3; J gene: TRBJ2-7; CDR3 DNA: TGTGCCAGCCAGGGACTAGCGGGGTACGAGCAGTACTTC; CDR3 protein: CASQGLAGYEQYF
D gene: NA; clone size: NA; V gene: TRBV19; J gene: TRBJ2-5; CDR3 DNA: TGTGCCAGTAATCCGTCGGCAGGCGGGGAGACCCAGTACTTC; CDR3 protein: CASNPSAGGETQYF
D gene: NA; clone size: few; V gene: TRBV7-9; J gene: TRBJ1-2; CDR3 DNA: TGTGCCAGCAGCTTAGCGCTCGTGAGGGAGCATTATGGCTACACCTTC; CDR3 protein: CASSLALVREHYGYTF
D gene: TRBD1; clone size: NA; V gene: TRBV29-1; J gene: TRBJ1-2; CDR3 DNA: TGCAGCGTTGCGGTCGATTTTTTCGACAGGGACGGTGGCTACACCTTC; CDR3 protein: CSVAVDFFDRDGGYTF
D gene: TRBD2; clone size: NA; V gene: TRBV24-1; J gene: TRBJ2-1; CDR3 DNA: TGTGCCACCAGTGATCGGACTAGCGGGGCGAGCTCCTACAATGAGCAGTTCTTC; CDR3 protein: CATSDRTSGASSYNEQFF
D gene: TRBD1; clone size: NA; V gene: TRBV5-4; J gene: TRBJ2-7; CDR3 DNA: TGTGCCAGCAGCTTGGAGTGGGACAGTAACTACGAGCAGTACTTC; CDR3 protein: CASSLEWDSNYEQYF
D gene: NA; clone size: NA; V gene: TRBV6-2/TRBV6-3; J gene: TRBJ1-2; CDR3 DNA: TGTGCCAGCAGTTCCGCGGTGTTTGGCTACACCTTC; CDR3 protein: CASSSAVFGYTF
D gene: NA; clone size: few; V gene: TRBV11-2; J gene: TRBJ1-6; CDR3 DNA: TGTGCCAGCAGCTTACGGGTGTTAAGGGGGTACTCTTATAATTCACCCCTCCACTTT; CDR3 protein: CASSLRVLRGYSYNSPLHF
D gene: NA; clone size: NA; V gene: TRBV4-2; J gene: TRBJ2-3; CDR3 DNA: TGTGCCAGCAGCCAAGGTTCTGGCGGGGGCACAGATACGCAGTATTTT; CDR3 protein: CASSQGSGGGTDTQYF
D gene: NA; clone size: NA; V gene: TRBV11-2; J gene: TRBJ2-2; CDR3 DNA: TGTGCCAGCAGCTTAGTAACTTTAAGTACCGGGGAGCTGTTTTTT; CDR3 protein: CASSLVTLSTGELFF
D gene: TRBD1; clone size: NA; V gene: TRBV27; J gene: TRBJ2-1; CDR3 DNA: TGTGCCAGCAGTCTCTTATTAGGACAGGGGCCCTACAATGAGCAGTTCTTC; CDR3 protein: CASSLLLGQGPYNEQFF
D gene: TRBD1; clone size: NA; V gene: TRBV7-2; J gene: TRBJ1-2; CDR3 DNA: TGTGCCAGCAGCTTAGTCTCGGGACAGGGCGGTGGCTACACCTTC; CDR3 protein: CASSLVSGQGGGYTF
D gene: TRBD1; clone size: NA; V gene: TRBV3-1/TRBV3-2; J gene: TRBJ2-2; CDR3 DNA: TGTGCCAGCAGCCGTTTCAGGGGGCAAGGGGAGCTGTTTTTT; CDR3 protein: CASSRFRGQGELFF
D gene: NA; clone size: NA; V gene: TRBV9; J gene: TRBJ2-3; CDR3 DNA: TGTGCCAGCCGGCCGCTGACTAGCACAGATACGCAGTATTTT; CDR3 protein: CASRPLTSTDTQYF
D gene: TRBD2; clone size: NA; V gene: TRBV9; J gene: TRBJ2-7; CDR3 DNA: TGTGCCAGCAGTCCTAGCGGGAGTAACGAGCAGTACTTC; CDR3 protein: CASSPSGSNEQYF
D gene: TRBD1; clone size: NA; V gene: TRBV6-6; J gene: TRBJ1-2; CDR3 DNA: TGTGCCAGCAGCCGAAACGAAGGGACAGCATTTCTCTATGGCTACACCTTC; CDR3 protein: CASSRNEGTAFLYGYTF
D gene: NA; clone size: NA; V gene: TRBV6-5; J gene: TRBJ1-5; CDR3 DNA: TGTGCCAGCAGTCGGGACATTGAGGGTCAGCCCCAGCATTTT; CDR3 protein: CASSRDIEGQPQHF
D gene: TRBD2; clone size: few; V gene: TRBV6-2/TRBV6-3; J gene: TRBJ2-7; CDR3 DNA: TGTGCCAGCAGTTTGGTTCTAGCGGGGGGGCCACGACCCTACGAGCAGTACTTC; CDR3 protein: CASSLVLAGGPRPYEQYF
D gene: NA; clone size: once; V gene: TRBV15; J gene: TRBJ2-1; CDR3 DNA: TGTGCCACCAGCAGAGATAGGAGGTCGGTCAGCTACAATGAGCAGTTCTTC; CDR3 protein: CATSRDRRSVSYNEQFF
D gene: TRBD1; clone size: NA; V gene: TRBV25-1; J gene: TRBJ1-1; CDR3 DNA: TGTGCCAGCAGTGACCCAGGGGGCGGCGACACTGAAGCTTTCTTT; CDR3 protein: CASSDPGGGDTEAFF
D gene: TRBD2; clone size: NA; V gene: TRBV4-2; J gene: TRBJ2-2; CDR3 DNA: TGTGCCAGCAGCCAGGAAAGACTAGCGGGAGGGGGCACCGGGGAGCTGTTTTTT; CDR3 protein: CASSQERLAGGGTGELFF
D gene: NA; clone size: NA; V gene: TRBV28; J gene: TRBJ1-2; CDR3 DNA: TGTGCCAGCAGTTTAGGCCCCCCGTCCTATGGCTACACCTTC; CDR3 protein: CASSLGPPSYGYTF
D gene: NA; clone size: NA; V gene: TRBV6-8; J gene: TRBJ2-3; CDR3 DNA: TGTGCCAGCAGTTACCCATTTAGGGGGATGGTGGCGCAGTATTTT; CDR3 protein: CASSYPFRGMVAQYF
D gene: TRBD1; clone size: NA; V gene: TRBV7-2; J gene: TRBJ1-3; CDR3 DNA: TGTGCCAGCAGCTTAGTTCAGGGGGGCAACACCATATATTTT; CDR3 protein: CASSLVQGGNTIYF
D gene: TRBD2; clone size: NA; V gene: TRBV5-4; J gene: TRBJ2-1; CDR3 DNA: TGTGCCAGCAGCTTCAACGGGGGGGCCTACAATGAGCAGTTCTTC; CDR3 protein: CASSFNGGAYNEQFF
D gene: NA; clone size: NA; V gene: TRBV3-1/TRBV3-2; J gene: TRBJ1-1; CDR3 DNA: TGTGCCAGCAGCCAAGATCGGGGGGTAACTGAAGCTTTCTTT; CDR3 protein: CASSQDRGVTEAFF
D gene: NA; clone size: once; V gene: TRBV7-2; J gene: TRBJ1-3; CDR3 DNA: TGTGCCAGCAGCTTATTCCTCTCTGGAAACACCATATATTTT; CDR3 protein: CASSLFLSGNTIYF
D gene: TRBD2; clone size: NA; V gene: TRBV5-4; J gene: TRBJ2-5; CDR3 DNA: TGTGCCAGCAGCTTGAGGACTAGCGTCCAAGAGACCCAGTACTTC; CDR3 protein: CASSLRTSVQETQYF
D gene: NA; clone size: NA; V gene: TRBV19; J gene: TRBJ1-1; CDR3 DNA: TGTGCCAGCCGCCCCATTCAACGCGGGAACACTGAAGCTTTCTTT; CDR3 protein: CASRPIQRGNTEAFF